This T cell receptor (beta chain) was sequenced for a study of regulatory T cells in long-lasting Graves disease. The CDR3 has 14 amino acids. Between the trimmed V and J ends, which lost 5 bases and 11 bases, there was a span of 16 bases. This clonotype was counted at least ten times. iRepertoire HTBI primers and Arm-PCR of CDR3 regions built TCR beta libraries. MiXCR was run by TCRdb on the multiplex PCR reads, yielding one entry per CDR3 protein. This sample has 550,000 or so distinct CDR3 sequences; 12% occur once, and the top ten carry 8% to 10%. As for time point: newly diagnosed GD, antithyroid drugs for less than 3 months. The authors made the TCR library using RNA they extracted from PBMCs. This same sample was also part of a study on T cells in Graves' hyperthyroidism and ophthalmopathy. That report notes: Exclusion followed for patients with uncontrolled infection, other autoimmune disease, pregnancy or lactation. Most clonotypes expanded in thyroid above 0.001 were likewise present in blood.

V and J are TRBV12-3 or TRBV12-4 and TRBJ1-6, with D possibly matching TRBD1 (5 bases). This sequence was found in a woman aged 30 to 39 with Graves disease. This sample comprised peripheral blood mononuclear cells (PBMCs), obtained at new diagnosis, from a patient treated with antithyroid drugs. CDR3: CASSTGTWGPPLHF. The CDR3, as DNA: TGTGCCAGCAGTACCGGGACCTGGGGTCCACCCCTCCACTTT.